The 27 T cell receptor beta chains reported below all come from one sample, sequenced in a study of shared T cell receptors in the human thymus. Repertoires were generated with immunoSEQ multiplex PCR, while TCRdb's copy carries only in-frame clones and drops some. The data show hundreds of thousands of clones, around 87% seen once. The sample also formed part of further work on human thymus T cells.

Input material: thymocytes. The origin of the receptors is a boy younger than two with a congenital heart defect.

V is TRBV28 and J is TRBJ2-5; 7 positions match TRBD1. This CDR3 is built from 13 residues. Trimming at V came to 7 bases and at J to 5 bases, leaving 7 bases not matched to a gene. The germline V gene encodes CDR1 MDHEN and CDR2 SYDVKM. This chain's CDR3 is CASIPTGRETQYF. The CDR3 DNA reads TGTGCCAGCATTCCGACAGGGCGGGAGACCCAGTACTTC.

This clone was detected once. The CDR3 spells CAQDGIVYTIYF. The CDR3 region has the DNA TGTGCTCAGGACGGGATTGTGTACACCATATATTTT. The chain has TRBV27 and TRBJ1-3; D unresolved. Germline CDR1 MNHEY, CDR2 SMNVEV (reference sequence). This CDR3 is 12 amino acids long.

The CDR3 here is CASSQACSGGAYEQFF. The CDR3 DNA reads as TGCGCCAGCAGCCAAGCCTGTAGCGGGGGGGCTTATGAGCAGTTCTTC. This sequence joins TRBV4-3 and TRBJ2-1; TRBD2 matches at 11 bases. With V trimmed by 1 base and J by 8 bases, 7 bases remained unmatched. The CDR3 extends over 16 amino acids. Germline V gene lookup returns CDR1 LGHNA and CDR2 YSLEER.

The chain uses TRBV5-4 and TRBJ1-1; 7 nucleotides align to TRBD1. This CDR3 is built from 13 residues. Trimming at V came to 4 bases and at J to 3 bases, leaving 3 bases not matched to a gene. Germline loops: CDR1 SGHNT, CDR2 YYREEE (reference sequence). CDR3 sequence: CASSRQGYTEAFF. Here the CDR3 DNA reads TGTGCCAGCAGCCGACAGGGATACACTGAAGCTTTCTTT.

The chain couples TRBV25-1 to TRBJ2-1; TRBD1 matches 7 bases. The V gene's germline CDR1 is MGHDK and CDR2 SYGVNS. The junction had 4 bases not matched to a gene; V was cut back by 3 bases and J by 2 bases. The CDR3 loop spans 15 amino acids. DNA of the CDR3: TGTGCCAGCAGTGATGCCGGGACAGCCTACAATGAGCAGTTCTTC. Protein sequence: CASSDAGTAYNEQFF.

The V and J genes are TRBV5-1 and TRBJ2-1, with D perhaps matching TRBD1 (6 bases). The V gene's germline CDR1 is SGHRS and CDR2 YFSETQ. The V end was cut by 3 bases, the J end by 4 bases, with 20 bases between. The CDR3 is 17 residues long. The CDR3 is CASSSNHHRDGYNEQFF. The CDR3, as DNA: TGCGCCAGCAGCTCAAACCACCACAGGGACGGATACAATGAGCAGTTCTTC.

The chain is built from TRBV7-7 and TRBJ2-3; no clear D gene. This CDR3 region has 14 residues. The germline V gene has CDR1 SSHAT and CDR2 FNYEAQ (reference sequence). V lost 5 bases to trimming and J lost 0 bases, with 9 bases between them. CDR3 nucleotides: TGTGCCAGCAGCCCAACTAACAGCACAGATACGCAGTATTTT. Residues: CASSPTNSTDTQYF.

The chain recombines TRBV15 with TRBJ2-6; D perhaps matches TRBD2 (6 bases). Trimming cost V 0 bases and J 1 base, with 16 bases left between them. The germline V gene has CDR1 LNHNV and CDR2 YYDKDF (reference sequence). The CDR3 length is 19 residues. CDR3 loop: CATSRDTMEGQSGANVLTF. The CDR3 region has the DNA TGTGCCACCAGCAGAGATACGATGGAGGGGCAATCTGGGGCCAACGTCCTGACTTTC.

The CDR3 protein is CASSQAPTRAVSGANVLTF. In nucleotides, the CDR3 is TGCGCCAGCAGCCAAGCTCCGACTAGGGCCGTGTCTGGGGCCAACGTCCTGACTTTC. The chain combines TRBV4-3 with TRBJ2-6; a weak D match, TRBD2 (6 bases). Trimming removed 1 base from V and 1 base from J, with 17 bases in between. CDR3 length: 19 amino acids. Germline V gene sequence: CDR1 LGHNA, CDR2 YSLEER.

The V gene is TRBV5-1, the J gene TRBJ1-1, with a possible D match to TRBD1 (5 bases). The CDR3 contains 17 residues. Trimming removed 2 bases from V and 5 bases from J, with 22 bases in between. From germline, CDR1 is SGHRS and CDR2 YFSETQ. CDR3 sequence (DNA): TGCGCCAGCAGCTTAAAGGGGTCAGGCAGGGAAGGTACTGAAGCTTTCTTT. It specifies CASSLKGSGREGTEAFF. Using reference TRBV5-1 and TRBJ1-1 for the parts outside the CDR3, the full variable domain is KAGVTQTPRYLIKTRGQQVTLSCSPISGHRSVSWYQQTPGQGLQFLFEYFSETQRNKGNFPGRFSGRQFSNSRSEMNVSTLELGDSALYLCASSLKGSGREGTEAFFGQGTRLTVV.

The CDR3 loop is CASSPQREEQGVRSYEQYF. CDR3 in DNA: TGTGCCAGCAGCCCTCAAAGGGAGGAACAGGGGGTCAGGTCCTACGAGCAGTACTTC. The chain joins TRBV14 to TRBJ2-7, with 8 bases that match TRBD1. CDR1 SGHDN and CDR2 FVKESK come from the germline V gene. This CDR3 spans 19 amino acids. V shed 4 bases, J shed 1 base, and the junction held 18 bases outside the gene matches.

This clone was counted once. The chain carries TRBV2 and TRBJ1-2, with TRBD1 matching over 8 bases. The CDR3 spans 13 residues. V shed 5 bases and J 8 bases; nucleotides not matched to a gene: 7. Germline values: CDR1 SNHLY, CDR2 FYNNEI. This chain's CDR3 is CASSPQGARGYTF. The CDR3 DNA is TGTGCCAGCAGTCCGCAGGGGGCTAGGGGCTACACCTTC.

Remarks on this clone: The junction shows a germline mismatch at one end, possibly a read error. In nucleotides, the CDR3 is TGTGCTAGCAGCCACTCGACAGGGGGCTTCGATGAGCAGTTCTTC. Protein: CASSHSTGGFDEQFF. The chain is built from TRBV7-7 and TRBJ2-1; 10 bases match TRBD1. The germline CDR1 and CDR2 sequences are SSHAT and FNYEAQ (reference sequence). This CDR3 spans 15 amino acids.

The V gene is TRBV5-1, the J gene TRBJ2-3, with 8 positions matching TRBD2. The J segment lost 2 bases and the V segment lost 5 bases, leaving 10 bases of the junction unmatched. CDR3 size: 16 residues. Germline CDR1 SGHRS, CDR2 YFSETQ. The CDR3 sequence is CASSKERGKNTDTQYF. The CDR3 DNA reads TGCGCCAGCAGTAAGGAGCGGGGGAAGAACACAGATACGCAGTATTTT.

The chain recombines TRBV6-4 with TRBJ2-7, with no clear D. This CDR3 is 19 amino acids long. The germline gives CDR1 MRHNA, CDR2 SNTAGT. The germline V and J ends were trimmed by 7 bases and 4 bases, with 32 bases remaining between them. The CDR3 nucleotides are TGTGCCAGCATCACTTTGGCTAGTCCGCTCCATGGTCTCGATTACGAGCAGTACTTC. This encodes CASITLASPLHGLDYEQYF.

The V and J genes are TRBV28 and TRBJ2-2; 9 bases fit TRBD1. The germline V gene has CDR1 MDHEN and CDR2 SYDVKM. The CDR3 covers 16 residues. The ends lost 5 bases at V and 7 bases at J; junction bases unmatched: 11. CDR3 in DNA: TGTGCCAGCAGTCAAACAGGACAGGGGCAGGTCGGGGAGCTGTTTTTT. Translated, it gives CASSQTGQGQVGELFF.

V gene TRBV13 combines with J gene TRBJ2-7, with D tentatively TRBD2 (6 bases). Germline loops: CDR1 PRHDT, CDR2 FYEKMQ (reference sequence). The length of the CDR3 is 16 residues. The germline V and J ends were trimmed by 5 bases and 0 bases, with 17 bases remaining between them. The CDR3 protein is CASSRGGVADSYEQYF. DNA of the CDR3: TGTGCCAGCAGCAGAGGAGGGGTTGCCGACTCCTACGAGCAGTACTTC.

The rearrangement joins TRBV10-1 to TRBJ2-7; D may be TRBD2 (6 bases). Germline V gene lookup returns CDR1 WNHNN and CDR2 SYGVQD (reference sequence). V shed 6 bases and J shed 3 bases, with 27 bases lying between them. The CDR3 extends over 18 amino acids. CDR3 amino acids: CASRPTDATRDFLYEQYF. The CDR3 nucleotides are TGCGCCAGCAGACCTACCGACGCCACCCGGGACTTCCTCTACGAGCAGTACTTC.

This chain uses TRBV5-4 with TRBJ1-2; possible D gene TRBD1, 6 bases. The CDR3 totals 14 residues. Germline V gene sequence: CDR1 SGHNT, CDR2 YYREEE (reference sequence). The V and J ends lost 4 bases and 2 bases respectively, with 12 bases between them. The CDR3 is CASSRGNTNYGYTF. As DNA, the CDR3 is TGTGCCAGCAGCAGGGGGAATACCAACTATGGCTACACCTTC. The variable domain in full, completed from reference TRBV5-4 and TRBJ1-2, reads ETGVTQSPTHLIKTRGQQVTLRCSSQSGHNTVSWYQQALGQGPQFIFQYYREEENGRGNFPPRFSGLQFPNYSSELNVNALELDDSALYLCASSRGNTNYGYTFGSGTRLTVV.

This clone has a single count. The rearrangement joins TRBV19 to TRBJ2-5, with 7 bases matching TRBD2. Germline CDR1 reads LNHDA; CDR2 reads SQIVND (reference sequence). Trimming removed 3 bases from V and 1 base from J; junction bases left unmatched: 2. CDR3 size: 14 residues. The CDR3 loop is CASSIRLAQETQYF. The CDR3, as DNA: TGTGCCAGTAGTATTCGACTAGCCCAAGAGACCCAGTACTTC.

This clone was counted once. This chain uses TRBV4-3 with TRBJ2-7; no definite D call. V was shortened by 0 bases and J by 3 bases, with 3 bases between the two germline ends. CDR1 and CDR2 (germline): LGHNA, YSLEER. The CDR3 extends over 12 amino acids. Here the CDR3 reads CASSQEYYEQYF. In DNA form, the CDR3 reads TGCGCCAGCAGCCAAGAGTACTACGAGCAGTACTTC.

V usage is TRBV5-4 and J usage is TRBJ1-1; possibly TRBD1 for D (6 bases). Trimming shortened V by 0 bases and J by 5 bases, and 11 bases separated the two germline ends. Germline V gives CDR1 SGHNT, CDR2 YYREEE (reference sequence). The CDR3 contains 14 residues. Here the CDR3 DNA reads TGTGCCAGCAGCTTGGGGGGGCTAAAAACTGAAGCTTTCTTT. As protein: CASSLGGLKTEAFF.

This sequence joins TRBV19 and TRBJ2-7; the match to TRBD1 covers 7 bases. This CDR3 contains 13 residues. With 5 bases clipped from V and 4 bases from J, the junction kept 5 bases outside the gene matches. The V gene's germline CDR1 is LNHDA and CDR2 SQIVND (reference sequence). The CDR3 DNA reads as TGTGCCAGTAGTCTTGACAGGGAATACGAGCAGTACTTC. This sequence encodes CASSLDREYEQYF.

The V and J genes are TRBV10-3 and TRBJ2-2; D perhaps matches TRBD2 (6 bases). The germline V and J ends were trimmed by 4 bases and 7 bases, with 19 bases remaining between them. CDR1 ENHRY and CDR2 SYGVKD come from the germline V gene. The CDR3 is 16 amino acids. The CDR3 region is CAISAHIRGKDGELFF. The CDR3 DNA follows: TGTGCCATCAGTGCCCATATTCGGGGGAAGGACGGGGAGCTGTTTTTT.

This chain uses TRBV29-1 with TRBJ2-3, with TRBD2 identical over 11 bases. The V and J ends lost 2 bases and 0 bases, in that order; junction bases with no gene match: 10. Germline lookup yields CDR1 SQVTM and CDR2 ANQGSEA. The CDR3 loop spans 18 amino acids. CDR3 nucleotide sequence: TGCAGCGTTGAATCCCGAGCTAGCGGGAGGAAAAGCACAGATACGCAGTATTTT. This encodes CSVESRASGRKSTDTQYF.

This sequence joins TRBV13 and TRBJ2-7, with 9 bases lining up with TRBD1. Germline CDR1 is PRHDT and CDR2 is FYEKMQ (reference sequence). Trimming cost V 0 bases and J 3 bases; bases outside gene matches: 3. The CDR3 is 15 residues long. The CDR3 DNA follows: TGTGCCAGCAGCTTAGGTGGGACAGGGAACTACGAGCAGTACTTC. This encodes CASSLGGTGNYEQYF.

The CDR3 coding sequence is TGTGCCAGCAGTGAAGGACTAGCGGGTCGGGGGACCCAGTACTTC. Translated: CASSEGLAGRGTQYF. The V call is TRBV2, the J call TRBJ2-5; TRBD2 matches at 10 bases. The CDR3 has 15 residues. From germline, CDR1 is SNHLY and CDR2 FYNNEI. The junction had 6 bases not matched to a gene; V was cut back by 1 base and J by 7 bases.